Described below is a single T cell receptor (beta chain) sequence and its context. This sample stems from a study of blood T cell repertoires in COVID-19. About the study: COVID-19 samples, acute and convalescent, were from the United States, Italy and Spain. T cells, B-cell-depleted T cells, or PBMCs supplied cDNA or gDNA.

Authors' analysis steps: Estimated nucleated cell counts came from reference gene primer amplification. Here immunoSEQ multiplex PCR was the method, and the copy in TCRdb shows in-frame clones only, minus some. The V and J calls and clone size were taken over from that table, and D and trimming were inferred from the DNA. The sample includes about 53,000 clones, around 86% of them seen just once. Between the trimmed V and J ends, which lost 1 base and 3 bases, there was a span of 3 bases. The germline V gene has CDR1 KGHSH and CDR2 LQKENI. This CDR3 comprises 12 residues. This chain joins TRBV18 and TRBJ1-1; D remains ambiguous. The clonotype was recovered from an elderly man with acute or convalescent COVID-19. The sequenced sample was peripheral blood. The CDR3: CASSPQHTEAFF. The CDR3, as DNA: TGTGCCAGCTCACCACAGCACACTGAAGCTTTCTTT.